These 20 T cell receptor beta chains were all obtained from the same sample, sequenced in a study of T cell repertoires in aging, cancer and after chemotherapy. Amplification of TCR beta used genomic DNA extracted from peripheral blood. TRB rearrangements spanning V, D and J were amplified using mixed TRB-A/B primers. MiXCR was run by TCRdb on the multiplex PCR reads, yielding one entry per CDR3 protein. In the table there are some 9,300 distinct CDR3 sequences, about 40% of which are singletons. Input material: blood. These receptors were collected from a human donor in good health.

This clonotype has a handful of counts. This chain joins TRBV20-1 and TRBJ2-7; TRBD2 matches 8 bases. After removal of 7 bases from V and 1 base from J, the junction contained 6 bases not matched to a gene. The germline V gene encodes CDR1 DFQATT and CDR2 SNEGSKA (reference sequence). The CDR3 is 13 amino acids. CDR3 in amino acids: CSGRLAGSYEQYF. The CDR3 nucleotides are TGCAGTGGAAGGCTAGCGGGTTCCTACGAGCAGTACTTC.

This rearrangement joins TRBV6-5 to TRBJ2-2; D gene ambiguous. This CDR3 has 13 amino acids. Germline-derived CDR1 and CDR2 are MNHEY and SVGAGI. The germline V and J ends were trimmed by 0 bases and 1 base, with 0 bases remaining between them. In DNA, the CDR3 is TGTGCCAGCAGTTACTCGAACACCGGGGAGCTGTTTTTT. It codes for CASSYSNTGELFF.

This clonotype was counted only a few times. The J gene is TRBJ1-5, the V gene TRBV5-1, with 9 bases aligning to TRBD1. The CDR3 is made up of 16 amino acids. Germline V gives CDR1 SGHRS, CDR2 YFSETQ. Germline trimming cut 4 bases from V and 4 bases from J; bases unmatched to any gene: 9. In nucleotides, the CDR3 is TGCGCCAGCAGCCCACAGGGGGCAGGGCATAATCAGCCCCAGCATTTT. It codes for CASSPQGAGHNQPQHF.

This clonotype occurred a few times. The genes are TRBV27 and TRBJ1-5; 12 nucleotides line up with TRBD1. The V gene's germline CDR1 is MNHEY and CDR2 SMNVEV (reference sequence). Germline trimming cut 5 bases from V and 7 bases from J; bases unmatched to any gene: 9. This CDR3 region has 16 residues. CDR3 in DNA: TGTGCCAGCAGTCGTGGGACAGGGGGCGTCGAGCAGCCCCAGCATTTT. This encodes CASSRGTGGVEQPQHF.

The chain has TRBV7-3 and TRBJ2-3; 9 positions match TRBD2. The CDR3 runs to 15 residues. V shed 2 bases and J 1 base; nucleotides not matched to a gene: 1. The germline V gene has CDR1 SGHTA and CDR2 FQGTGA. This chain's CDR3 is CASSLASGGTDTQYF. CDR3 bases: TGTGCCAGCAGCTTAGCTAGCGGGGGCACAGATACGCAGTATTTT.

The gene calls are TRBV20-1 and TRBJ1-1; D unclear. This CDR3 region has 12 residues. The V and J ends lost 3 bases and 1 base respectively, with 6 bases between them. CDR1 is DFQATT and CDR2 is SNEGSKA in the germline V gene (reference sequence). CDR3: CSARGGNTEAFF. DNA for the CDR3: TGCAGTGCTAGGGGCGGGAACACTGAAGCTTTCTTT.

The chain has TRBV5-5 and TRBJ1-2; D perhaps matches TRBD1 (6 bases). The CDR3 is 13 amino acids. Trimming pared 3 bases from V and 2 bases from J, leaving 8 bases between. Germline CDR1 and CDR2: SGHKS and YYEKEE (reference sequence). CDR3 sequence reads: CASSWDNNYGYTF. The DNA for the CDR3 is TGTGCCAGCAGCTGGGACAACAACTATGGCTACACCTTC.

The chain couples TRBV6-1 to TRBJ1-4, with no clear D. Germline V gene sequence: CDR1 MNHNS, CDR2 SASEGT. The V gene lost 2 bases and the J gene lost 7 bases, with 8 bases spanning the gap. The CDR3 totals 13 residues. CDR3 bases: TGTGCCAGCAGTGAAACCCCCCGTGAAAAACTGTTTTTT. It specifies CASSETPREKLFF.

This clonotype was detected only once. The chain employs TRBV7-9 and TRBJ2-1, with TRBD1 matching 9 bases. Germline assignment: CDR1 SEHNR and CDR2 FQNEAQ (reference sequence). V trimming: 6 bases; J trimming: 5 bases; junction bases outside the gene matches: 8. This CDR3 is 15 amino acids long. CDR3 in DNA: TGTGCCAGCAGGGCTCGGGACAGGGTCCACAATGAGCAGTTCTTC. Translated, it gives CASRARDRVHNEQFF.

This clonotype has only a few counts. The V call is TRBV5-6, the J call TRBJ1-3, with 8 bases aligning to TRBD1. V shed 5 bases, J shed 0 bases, and the junction held 4 bases outside the gene matches. Germline loops: CDR1 SGHDT, CDR2 YYEEEE. The CDR3 has 15 amino acids. The CDR3 here is CASRRQGFSGNTIYF. The DNA of the CDR3 is TGTGCCAGCAGACGACAGGGGTTCTCTGGAAACACCATATATTTT.

The chain combines TRBV5-6 with TRBJ1-2; D possibly corresponds to TRBD1 (6 bases). The V gene's germline CDR1 is SGHDT and CDR2 YYEEEE. Trimming removed 4 bases from V and 8 bases from J, with 27 bases in between. This CDR3 is 17 amino acids long. The CDR3 here is CASSVTRGSLLVSGYTF. The CDR3 bases are TGTGCCAGCAGCGTTACCAGGGGAAGCCTTCTGGTATCAGGCTACACCTTC.

The chain joins TRBV20-1 to TRBJ1-1; D is unresolved. V was clipped by 8 bases and J by 9 bases, with 19 bases between them. Germline CDR1 reads DFQATT; CDR2 reads SNEGSKA (reference sequence). The CDR3 spans 12 residues. The CDR3: CSLEKNRRKAFF. The CDR3 DNA is TGCAGTCTAGAAAAGAACCGGCGAAAAGCTTTCTTT.

This clonotype showed up just once. The rearrangement links TRBV6-5 to TRBJ2-5; tentative D call: TRBD1 (6 bases). The ends were cut back, 2 bases at V and 0 bases at J, with 10 bases in the middle. Germline lookup yields CDR1 MNHEY and CDR2 SVGAGI. The CDR3 length is 15 residues. This chain's CDR3 is CASSYGGQYQETQYF. The CDR3 DNA follows: TGTGCCAGCAGTTACGGCGGACAGTACCAAGAGACCCAGTACTTC.

This clonotype appeared a few times. The CDR3 DNA follows: TGTGCCAGTAGTATCACAGGGGCTGGGGCCAACGTCCTGACTTTC. It codes for CASSITGAGANVLTF. The V call is TRBV19, the J call TRBJ2-6; 7 bases are shared with TRBD1. CDR1 is LNHDA and CDR2 is SQIVND in the germline V gene (reference sequence). The CDR3 totals 15 residues. The V gene end was trimmed by 3 bases and the J gene end by 2 bases; junction bases not matched to a gene: 1.

This clonotype was seen more than once but under ten times. The rearrangement links TRBV29-1 to TRBJ1-1; 8 bases fit TRBD1. CDR3 length equals 14 residues. With 3 bases clipped from V and 4 bases from J, the junction kept 7 bases outside the gene matches. Germline lookup yields CDR1 SQVTM and CDR2 ANQGSEA. The DNA for the CDR3 is TGCAGCGTTGAGAACAGGGGGATGATCACTGAAGCTTTCTTT. Amino acid sequence: CSVENRGMITEAFF.

This clonotype was detected only once. The chain uses TRBV27 and TRBJ1-5, with D unclear. Trimming took 1 base from V and 6 from J, leaving 7 bases between them. The germline V gene has CDR1 MNHEY and CDR2 SMNVEV (reference sequence). This CDR3 is 13 amino acids long. The CDR3 bases are TGTGCCAGCAGTTTATTTCACCGTCAGCCCCAGCATTTT. This gives the protein CASSLFHRQPQHF.

There are a few counts of this clonotype. This chain connects TRBV11-2 to TRBJ1-3; D is uncertain. The CDR3 has 16 amino acids. From germline, CDR1 is SGHAT and CDR2 FQNNGV. The V end was cut by 4 bases, the J end by 6 bases, with 19 bases between. The CDR3 spells CASSSDRKTFSNTIYF. DNA of the CDR3: TGTGCCAGCAGCTCGGACCGAAAAACGTTCTCAAACACCATATATTTT.

The chain combines TRBV27 with TRBJ1-1, with 7 bases matching TRBD1. CDR3 length: 14 residues. V shed 3 bases and J 5 bases; nucleotides not matched to a gene: 6. Germline V CDR1 and CDR2: MNHEY, SMNVEV (reference sequence). CDR3 protein: CASSFDRDWTEAFF. The CDR3, as DNA: TGTGCCAGCAGTTTCGACAGGGATTGGACTGAAGCTTTCTTT.

This clonotype was counted a few times. As DNA, the CDR3 is TGCAGCGTTGGGGGGGAAAGCACAGATACGCAGTATTTT. Its translation: CSVGGESTDTQYF. V usage is TRBV29-1 and J usage is TRBJ2-3; TRBD2 might be the D (6 bases). Between the trimmed V and J ends, which lost 4 bases and 0 bases, there was a span of 8 bases. The CDR3 is 13 residues long. CDR1 is SQVTM, CDR2 ANQGSEA, per germline.

The V and J genes are TRBV6-1 and TRBJ2-7, with D uncertain. The CDR3 extends over 13 amino acids. The ends were cut back, 7 bases at V and 3 bases at J, with 13 bases in the middle. From germline, CDR1 is MNHNS and CDR2 SASEGT. For the CDR3, the DNA is TGTGCCAGCACCATTGGGAAAGACTACGAGCAGTACGTC. This gives the protein CASTIGKDYEQYV.